This passage covers 17 T cell receptor beta chains from one sample sequenced in a study of blood T cell repertoires in COVID-19. Clones were sequenced by immunoSEQ multiplex PCR, and TCRdb holds only the in-frame ones, with some missing. The data hold fewer than 200,000 clones, with less than 85% observed a single time. The sample comprised PBMCs or T cells enriched from blood (not recorded which). These receptors were taken from a man aged 55-75 years who had recovered from COVID-19.

The chain joins TRBV28 to TRBJ2-2; D is ambiguous. The CDR3 is 13 amino acids. Per germline, CDR1 MDHEN and CDR2 SYDVKM. Trimming left V 6 bases short and J 1 base short, with 6 bases between. CDR3 sequence (DNA): TGTGCCAGCAGCCCCAGGAACACCGGGGAGCTGTTTTTT. Its protein product is CASSPRNTGELFF.

The chain has TRBV6-5 and TRBJ2-5, with 8 bases matching TRBD1. Germline values: CDR1 MNHEY, CDR2 SVGAGI. The CDR3 contains 15 residues. Trimming cost V 5 bases and J 5 bases; bases outside gene matches: 10. The CDR3 DNA reads as TGTGCCAGCAGTCGGGGCCAGGGGGCATACGAGACCCAGTACTTC. Amino acid sequence: CASSRGQGAYETQYF.

The chain combines TRBV29-1 with TRBJ2-7, with 8 bases identical to TRBD2. V dropped 4 bases and J dropped 5; count of bases not matched to a gene: 7. The CDR3 covers 13 residues. Germline V gives CDR1 SQVTM, CDR2 ANQGSEA. This chain's CDR3 is CSVGQRGTDEQYF. The CDR3 DNA reads as TGCAGCGTTGGCCAGCGGGGGACGGACGAGCAGTACTTC.

The chain uses TRBV6-5 and TRBJ2-7; a possible D gene is TRBD1 (6 bases). The CDR3 sequence is 14 residues long. Between the trimmed V and J ends, which lost 6 bases and 3 bases, there was a span of 15 bases. Germline V CDR1 and CDR2: MNHEY, SVGAGI. The CDR3 loop reads CASRPDRMIYEQYF. The CDR3 coding sequence is TGTGCCAGCAGACCCGACAGGATGATCTACGAGCAGTACTTC.

CDR3 in amino acids: CASSLGTSSYNEQFF. CDR3 in DNA: TGTGCCAGCAGCCTGGGGACTAGCTCCTACAATGAGCAGTTCTTC. The chain uses TRBV9 and TRBJ2-1; 8 nucleotides match TRBD2. With V trimmed by 4 bases and J by 0 bases, 3 bases remained unmatched. Germline values: CDR1 SGDLS, CDR2 YYNGEE. The CDR3 is made up of 15 amino acids.

This clone was observed many times. The rearrangement joins TRBV6-1 to TRBJ2-2; no definite D call. V was trimmed by 3 bases and J by 2 bases, leaving 7 bases between them. The CDR3 is 14 amino acids. Germline V gene data show CDR1 as MNHNS and CDR2 as SASEGT. CDR3 bases: TGTGCCAGCAGTGAGGGCCCAAACACCGGGGAGCTGTTTTTT. Protein: CASSEGPNTGELFF.

The chain recombines TRBV19 with TRBJ2-7; the match to TRBD1 covers 8 bases. V dropped 5 bases and J dropped 4; count of bases not matched to a gene: 7. This CDR3 contains 14 residues. CDR1 is LNHDA and CDR2 is SQIVND in the germline V gene (reference sequence). This chain's CDR3 is CASSDRDRPYEQYF. The CDR3 region has the DNA TGTGCCAGTAGTGACCGGGACAGGCCATACGAGCAGTACTTC.

This chain connects TRBV2 to TRBJ1-3, with 8 positions matching TRBD1. From germline, CDR1 is SNHLY and CDR2 FYNNEI. With 6 bases clipped from V and 0 bases from J, the junction kept 7 bases outside the gene matches. The length of the CDR3 is 16 residues. CDR3 loop: CASSYGTGGSGNTIYF. For the CDR3, the DNA is TGTGCCAGCAGCTACGGGACAGGCGGCTCTGGAAACACCATATATTTT.

The chain employs TRBV6-5 and TRBJ1-6, with D possibly matching TRBD1 (5 bases). The V gene's germline CDR1 is MNHEY and CDR2 SVGAGI. Deletions cut 10 bases from V and 3 bases from J, with 13 bases between. The CDR3 runs to 14 residues. This CDR3 reads CATRVTSYNSPLHF. CDR3 coding DNA: TGTGCCACCAGGGTCACCAGCTATAATTCACCCCTCCACTTT.

The V and J genes are TRBV27 and TRBJ2-6, with D possibly TRBD1 on 5 matching bases. V was cut by 3 bases and J by 0 bases, with 18 bases left in between. The V gene's germline CDR1 is MNHEY and CDR2 SMNVEV (reference sequence). The CDR3 has 19 amino acids. The CDR3 sequence is CASSFFGAQGFSGANVLTF. CDR3 DNA sequence: TGTGCCAGCAGTTTTTTTGGGGCGCAAGGCTTCTCTGGGGCCAACGTCCTGACTTTC.

This sequence joins TRBV15 and TRBJ2-2; TRBD2 might be the D (7 bases). This CDR3 has 16 amino acids. Germline lookup yields CDR1 LNHNV and CDR2 YYDKDF (reference sequence). Trimming stripped 3 bases from V and 5 bases from J, with 16 bases between. The CDR3 sequence: CATSRGGGLGTGELFF. Written as DNA, the CDR3 is TGTGCCACCAGCAGGGGCGGGGGCTTAGGTACCGGGGAGCTGTTTTTT.

The chain recombines TRBV5-1 with TRBJ1-1, with no clear D. Germline loops: CDR1 SGHRS, CDR2 YFSETQ. Trimming took 4 bases from V and 0 from J, leaving 10 bases between them. This CDR3 contains 14 residues. For the CDR3, the DNA is TGCGCCAGCAGCGCGACTTTCCTGAACACTGAAGCTTTCTTT. Protein: CASSATFLNTEAFF.

The J gene is TRBJ1-1, the V gene TRBV5-8, with 7 bases aligning to TRBD1. The ends lost 4 bases at V and 1 base at J; junction bases unmatched: 7. The germline V gene encodes CDR1 SGHTS and CDR2 YDEGEE. The CDR3 sequence is 15 residues long. The CDR3 sequence is CASSLWGQSNTEAFF. The CDR3, as DNA: TGTGCCAGCAGCCTTTGGGGACAGTCGAACACTGAAGCTTTCTTT.

The chain has TRBV4-2 and TRBJ1-5; D not certain. This CDR3 spans 14 amino acids. Germline CDR1 and CDR2: LGHNA and YNFKEQ. V dropped 1 base and J dropped 7 bases, with 11 bases sitting between them. The CDR3 loop is CASSQGRSEQPQHF. As DNA, the CDR3 is TGTGCCAGCAGCCAAGGGCGGTCCGAGCAGCCCCAGCATTTT.

The V call is TRBV4-1, the J call TRBJ1-1, with D unresolved. The V and J ends lost 1 base and 4 bases respectively, with 7 bases between them. The CDR3 has 13 residues. The germline V gene has CDR1 MGHRA and CDR2 YSYEKL. CDR3 DNA sequence: TGCGCCAGCAGCCAAGTAAATCCCACTGAAGCTTTCTTT. It yields the protein CASSQVNPTEAFF.

This chain links TRBV19 with TRBJ2-1; 7 nucleotides align to TRBD2. The germline V gene encodes CDR1 LNHDA and CDR2 SQIVND (reference sequence). V dropped 7 bases and J dropped 9; count of bases not matched to a gene: 9. CDR3 length equals 13 residues. CDR3 DNA: TGTGCCAGTAATCCGGGAGCGGGGTTTGAGCAGTTCTTC. This gives the protein CASNPGAGFEQFF.

V is TRBV28 and J is TRBJ1-1, with 8 bases aligning to TRBD1. Germline CDR1 and CDR2: MDHEN and SYDVKM. This CDR3 spans 17 amino acids. V shed 3 bases and J 7 bases; nucleotides not matched to a gene: 16. The CDR3 is CASSFRSLGQGRREAFF. CDR3 DNA: TGTGCCAGCAGTTTTAGATCTCTCGGACAGGGCCGCCGTGAAGCTTTCTTT.